This T cell receptor (beta chain) was recovered during a study of cytomegalovirus exposure and HLA in healthy donors (dated by TCRdb to 2015 to 2018). With regard to the full study: According to a later analysis, one platform produced both the roughly 120 validation repertoires and the 620 or so repertoires of the first cohort. The study was designed to test whether signatures of past pathogen exposure could be identified by cataloging public T cell receptors. Along with the roughly 670-subject first cohort, a separate validation cohort of 120 different subjects was used. To predict cytomegalovirus infection status, the study combined high-throughput TCR immunosequencing, statistical association of individual TCRs with disease status, and machine learning. What the authors observed across the whole study: The validation cohort had no HLA typing available for a later analysis, so co-occurrence within that cohort was assessed over all 120 or so repertoires. In vitro tests confirmed that a few of the cytomegalovirus-associated TCR beta chains recognize cytomegalovirus antigens. In a later analysis, TCRs clustered in the first cohort were found to also tend to co-occur in the roughly 120 validation repertoires, with approximately 95% of cluster scores above 0. The classifier was reported to diagnose cytomegalovirus status with high specificity and sensitivity in both the original cohort and the validation cohort. It was suggested by the authors that the approach could potentially be generalized to other disease states and immunological phenotypes. In the study, 164 TCR beta chains were listed as associated with cytomegalovirus. Most TCR sequences were observed very rarely across donors, whereas some public TCRs were present in many individuals.

The CDR3 covers 16 residues, taking in both the cysteine and the phenylalanine. The sequence is cut down to CDR3 DNA, 48 bases in frame from base 1. The germline V end is reduced by 1 base and the J end by 6 bases; junction bases left unmatched: 6. CDR1 is given as SGHRS and CDR2 as YFSETQ, both from the germline V gene. A word on this clone: Its antigen specificity is not known. It has no much larger one-base neighbor in the sample; base qualities were not kept.

The donors were included in the validation cohort of 90 to 150 subjects, a group kept apart from the approximately 700-subject first cohort. The library was made by the immunoSEQ multiplex PCR assay. As for the authors' bioinformatics: A statistical classification framework was built to diagnose cytomegalovirus status from the catalog of TCR beta chain sequences. The immuneACCESS repertoire file appears here via TCRdb, limited to in-frame rearrangements. These files lack a portion of the clones; in checked studies, under half of the deficit traces to unresolved V genes, and the cause of the others is not known. V and J calls and clone size are as listed in that table; D and trimming were resolved from the DNA. This sample is represented by 150,000 to 200,000 clones; just under 90% of them were singletons. The top ten hold approximately 1.4% of the sample.

The clonotype was recovered from a woman aged 25 to 45 in good health and CMV-seronegative. The chain is made from TRBV5-1 and TRBJ2-2, and TRBD2 matches 10 of the central bases. Specimen: PBMCs. The CDR3: CASSLSTSGSAGELFF. The bases read TGCGCCAGCAGCTTGTCGACTAGCGGGTCGGCCGGGGAGCTGTTTTTT.